This is a list of T cell receptor beta chains from one sample in a study of T cells in pancreatic ductal adenocarcinoma. Produced via immunoSEQ multiplex PCR; TCRdb's table is partial and in-frame only. The table shows some 4,300 clones, with 65% to 85% occurring only once. The specimen was pancreatic tumor tissue. Receptor source: a human donor with pancreatic ductal adenocarcinoma. The donor label of this sample is uncertain. Both conserved end residues are part of each CDR3. D genes are given only for firm matches. The size entry is marked missing in some rows and otherwise reads once, few, many or a size class.

V gene	D gene	clone size	J gene	CDR3 protein	CDR3 DNA
TRBV5-1	-	-	TRBJ1-1	CASSLGQVNTEAFF	TGCGCCAGCAGCTTGGGACAGGTGAACACTGAAGCTTTCTTT
TRBV5-5	-	-	TRBJ1-2	CASRREGKNYGYTF	TGTGCCAGCAGGAGGGAAGGCAAAAACTATGGCTACACCTTC
TRBV7-2	-	few	TRBJ1-6	CASSLGQGPSSYNSPLHF	TGTGCCAGCAGCTTAGGGCAGGGGCCCAGCTCCTATAATTCACCCCTCCACTTT
TRBV4-1	-	once	TRBJ2-7	CASSLGVGTYEQYF	TGCGCCAGCAGCCTGGGAGTGGGGACCTACGAGCAGTACTTC
TRBV4-3	TRBD1	-	TRBJ2-1	CASSQDPAGGGSYNEQFF	TGCGCCAGCAGCCAAGATCCGGCAGGGGGCGGCTCCTACAATGAGCAGTTCTTC
TRBV11-1	TRBD1	-	TRBJ1-2	CASSPTRQGASYGYTF	TGTGCCAGCAGCCCCACCCGACAGGGGGCCAGCTATGGCTACACCTTC
TRBV5-5	TRBD2	-	TRBJ2-3	CASSLGVTSGRAVSTDTQYF	TGTGCCAGCAGCTTGGGGGTGACTAGCGGGAGGGCCGTAAGCACAGATACGCAGTATTTT
TRBV7-9	-	few	TRBJ2-1	CASSFSGNTYNEQFF	TGTGCCAGCAGCTTTAGCGGAAACACCTACAATGAGCAGTTCTTC
TRBV7-8	TRBD1	-	TRBJ1-5	CASSLTGGRDNQPQHF	TGTGCCAGCAGCTTAACAGGGGGCAGGGACAATCAGCCCCAGCATTTT
TRBV4-2	TRBD2	-	TRBJ2-7	CASSPSGLAGSSYEQYF	TGTGCCAGCAGCCCTTCGGGACTAGCGGGGAGCTCCTACGAGCAGTACTTC
TRBV27	-	-	TRBJ2-2	CASNPGVNTGELFF	TGTGCCAGCAATCCGGGAGTGAACACCGGGGAGCTGTTTTTT
TRBV30	-	-	TRBJ1-5	CAWSRRGTRSNQPQHF	TGTGCCTGGAGTCGGAGGGGCACTCGTAGCAATCAGCCCCAGCATTTT
TRBV5-5	-	-	TRBJ2-2	CASSGNRGLTNTGELFF	TGTGCCAGCAGCGGAAACCGGGGCCTTACGAACACCGGGGAGCTGTTTTTT
TRBV28	TRBD1	-	TRBJ1-5	CASSPRQGVANQPQHF	TGTGCCAGCAGTCCTCGACAGGGCGTGGCCAATCAGCCCCAGCATTTT
TRBV10-3	TRBD1	-	TRBJ2-1	CAISESIIGDRGNEQFF	TGTGCCATCAGTGAGTCGATAATCGGGGACAGGGGCAATGAGCAGTTCTTC
TRBV10-3	TRBD2	few	TRBJ2-1	CAISEFPSGRELNEQFF	TGTGCCATCAGTGAGTTTCCAAGCGGGAGGGAATTAAATGAGCAGTTCTTC
TRBV9	-	-	TRBJ2-5	CASSGGGAKYQETQYF	TGTGCCAGCAGCGGTGGGGGGGCGAAGTACCAAGAGACCCAGTACTTC
TRBV6-5	-	-	TRBJ1-2	CASSYSTMYGYTF	TGTGCCAGCAGTTACTCCACCATGTATGGCTACACCTTC
TRBV18	TRBD1	-	TRBJ2-7	CASSANRGRYEQYF	TGTGCCAGCTCAGCCAACAGGGGGCGCTACGAGCAGTACTTC
TRBV19	TRBD1	-	TRBJ2-1	CASSQGAGSYNEQFF	TGTGCCAGTAGCCAGGGGGCTGGGTCCTACAATGAGCAGTTCTTC
TRBV7-9	TRBD1	-	TRBJ2-5	CASSFRDRAFLGETQYF	TGTGCCAGCAGCTTCCGGGACAGGGCGTTTCTTGGAGAGACCCAGTACTTC
TRBV27	TRBD1	-	TRBJ2-1	CASSLSRMGQGAFAGRNEQFF	TGTGCCAGCAGTTTATCGAGAATGGGACAGGGGGCCTTTGCGGGACGCAATGAGCAGTTCTTC
TRBV19	-	large	TRBJ2-7	CASSIGADYEQYF	TGTGCCAGTAGTATAGGAGCTGACTACGAGCAGTACTTC
TRBV16	-	-	TRBJ1-1	CASSQLRKTIGEAFF	TGTGCCAGCAGCCAATTAAGGAAAACAATTGGTGAAGCTTTCTTT
TRBV28	-	large	TRBJ2-7	CASSFLDSSYEQYF	TGTGCCAGCAGTTTTTTGGACAGCTCCTACGAGCAGTACTTC
TRBV6-5	TRBD2	-	TRBJ2-7	CASSYASGGNYEQYF	TGTGCCAGCAGTTACGCGTCGGGGGGGAACTACGAGCAGTACTTC
TRBV7-9	TRBD1	once	TRBJ1-2	CASSLVAGQGDYGYTF	TGTGCCAGCAGCTTAGTAGCGGGACAGGGGGACTATGGCTACACCTTC
TRBV7-9	-	-	TRBJ1-2	CASSLALHTF	TGTGCCAGCAGCTTAGCCTTACACACCTTC
TRBV19	-	-	TRBJ2-7	CASHPRQVPSYEQYF	TGTGCCAGTCATCCCCGGCAGGTACCCTCCTACGAGCAGTACTTC
TRBV6-1	TRBD1	-	TRBJ2-5	CASSEGPTGGAEETQYF	TGTGCCAGCAGTGAAGGCCCGACAGGGGGCGCAGAGGAGACCCAGTACTTC
TRBV27	-	-	TRBJ1-4	CASRMIGATNEKLFF	TGTGCCAGCAGGATGATCGGGGCAACTAATGAAAAACTGTTTTTT
TRBV5-6	TRBD1	few	TRBJ2-1	CASSRKPGQYYNEQFF	TGTGCCAGCAGCCGGAAGCCGGGACAGTATTACAATGAGCAGTTCTTC
TRBV5-1	-	-	TRBJ2-7	CASSLRGLRPDEQYF	TGCGCCAGCAGCTTGAGAGGACTTAGACCGGACGAGCAGTACTTC
TRBV4-3	-	few	TRBJ2-1	CASSQEEWREQFF	TGCGCCAGCAGCCAAGAAGAATGGAGAGAGCAGTTCTTC
TRBV7-2	TRBD1	-	TRBJ1-2	CASSLVRDRAGGGYTF	TGTGCCAGCAGCTTAGTTAGGGACAGAGCAGGCGGGGGCTACACCTTC
TRBV18	-	few	TRBJ2-5	CASSPERQAWETQYF	TGTGCCAGCTCACCAGAACGACAGGCGTGGGAGACCCAGTACTTC
TRBV7-6	TRBD2	-	TRBJ2-1	CASSLLPATSGGESSYNEQFF	TGTGCCAGCAGCTTACTTCCCGCGACTAGCGGGGGGGAGAGCTCCTACAATGAGCAGTTCTTC
TRBV27	-	-	TRBJ2-7	CASSSVIGGSSYEQYF	TGTGCCAGCAGTTCCGTAATTGGGGGGAGCTCCTACGAGCAGTACTTC
TRBV5-4	-	-	TRBJ2-7	CASSFLSGTHDLSSYEQYF	TGTGCCAGCAGCTTCCTCTCCGGGACACACGATCTTAGCTCCTACGAGCAGTACTTC
TRBV9	-	-	TRBJ2-5	CASSVAAGVGETQYF	TGTGCCAGCAGCGTAGCTGCAGGGGTGGGGGAGACCCAGTACTTC
TRBV4-1	TRBD1	-	TRBJ1-6	CASSPEGRDRVLF	TGCGCCAGCAGCCCAGAGGGACGGGACAGGGTTCTCTTT
TRBV29-1	TRBD2	-	TRBJ2-5	CSVLGTSGGGGRETQYF	TGCAGCGTTCTCGGGACTAGCGGGGGCGGCGGGAGGGAGACCCAGTACTTC